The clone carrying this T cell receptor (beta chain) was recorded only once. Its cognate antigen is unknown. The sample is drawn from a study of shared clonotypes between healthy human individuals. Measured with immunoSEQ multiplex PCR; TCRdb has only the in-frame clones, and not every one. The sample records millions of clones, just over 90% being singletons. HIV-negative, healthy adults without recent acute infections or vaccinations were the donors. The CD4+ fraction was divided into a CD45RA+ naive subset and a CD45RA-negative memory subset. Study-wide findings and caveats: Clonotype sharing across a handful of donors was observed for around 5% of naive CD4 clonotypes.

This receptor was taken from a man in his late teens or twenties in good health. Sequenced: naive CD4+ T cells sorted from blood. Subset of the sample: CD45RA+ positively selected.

CDR3 region: CASSLGPGTWNEQYF. CDR3 DNA: TGTGCCAGCAGCTTAGGGCCCGGAACTTGGAACGAGCAGTACTTC. The chain links TRBV11-2 to TRBJ2-7; D ambiguous. The CDR3 contains 15 residues. Germline loops: CDR1 SGHAT, CDR2 FQNNGV. V lost 1 base and J 5 bases, leaving 15 bases between the germline ends. The variable domain in full, with the rest retrieved from reference TRBV11-2 and TRBJ2-7, is EAGVAQSPRYKIIEKRQSVAFWCNPISGHATLYWYQQILGQGPKLLIQFQNNGVVDDSQLPKDRFSAERLKGVDSTLKIQPAKLEDSAVYLCASSLGPGTWNEQYFGPGTRLTVT.